This record looks at one T cell receptor beta chain sequence and its context. Its antigen is not known. cDNA encoding TCR beta was synthesized via 5'RACE template switching incorporating UMIs. TCRdb re-called the 5' RACE reads, yielding one record per CDR3 amino acid sequence without DNA. The sample holds 300,000 to 500,000 distinct CDR3 sequences. Germline CDR1 reads SGHNT; CDR2 reads YENEEA. The length of the CDR3 is 15 residues. These data belong to a study of T cells expressing NK-cell markers. Study context: Within the sequenced cohort of eight donors, seven exhibited HCMV seropositivity and one was seronegative. Study results and limitations: Dominance of the CD3+CD56-NKG2C+ fraction by these clonotypes also held in several donors. The contribution of dominant NKG2C+ clonotypes to CD8+ T cells in more than five donors was 1.0-7.0%.

This TCR derives from a woman aged 50 to 60 in good health. The sequenced sample was blood T cells: a sorted CD56 or NKG2C T cell subset, CD4+ or CD8+ T cells, or bulk PBMC T cells (not recorded which). The chain uses TRBV11-3 and TRBJ2-7; TCRdb lists TRBD1, though no DNA is available to test this call. The CDR3 reads CASSFRDRDYYEQYF.